Following are 24 T cell receptor beta chains from one sample sequenced in a study of a mutant IDH1 vaccine in newly diagnosed glioma (dated by TCRdb to the early 2020s). Their antigens are not known. Taken with the paper, the label for time point translates to: week 23, last vaccination. Each vaccine dose, consisting of 300 ug of a 20-mer mutant IDH1 peptide in Montanide, was administered subcutaneously with topical imiquimod. The library was built by means of the immunoSEQ multiplex PCR assay. Not all clones reach the TCRdb copy of this immuneACCESS table, which keeps in-frame sequences only. Checked studies attribute under half of the gap to unresolved V genes and leave the rest unexplained. The sample profile shows 75,000 to 80,000 clones; about 85% of them were found once. The ten biggest clones cover roughly 0.81% of the sample. The sample consisted of PBMCs, taken from a glioma patient whose treatment included an IDH1 peptide vaccine. Receptors were obtained from a woman between 45 and 65 years old with glioma.

This clone was seen a handful of times. Different DNA sequences within this sample yield the same CDR3. The genes are TRBV6-5 and TRBJ1-5; D is unresolved. V gave up 8 bases and J gave up 2 bases, with 10 bases separating them. CDR3 size: 13 residues. From germline, CDR1 is MNHEY and CDR2 SVGAGI. As DNA, the CDR3 is TGTGCCAGCTCCACCGGGGGCAATCAGCCCCAGCATTTT. The encoded protein is CASSTGGNQPQHF.

As for this clone: At one of its ends the junction is not consistent with the germline gene, which may arise from a read error. V is TRBV13 and J is TRBJ2-2, with D tentatively TRBD1 (5 bases). The CDR3 covers 16 residues. Germline V gene sequence: CDR1 PRHDT, CDR2 FYEKMQ (reference sequence). CDR3 bases: TGTGCCAGCAGATTAGGGGTAGCACCTCACACCGGGGAGCTGTTTTTT. Protein product: CASRLGVAPHTGELFF.

This clone was found a few times. The chain is built from TRBV28 and TRBJ1-2; 7 nucleotides line up with TRBD1. Losses at the gene ends were 5 bases for V and 1 base for J; bases not matched to a gene: 4. CDR1 and CDR2 (germline): MDHEN, SYDVKM. The length of the CDR3 is 14 residues. CDR3 sequence (DNA): TGTGCCAGCAGTCCGGACAGGAGTAACTATGGCTACACCTTC. It encodes CASSPDRSNYGYTF.

This chain uses TRBV27 with TRBJ2-7, with D hard to call. Trimming stripped 3 bases from V and 1 base from J, with 13 bases between. Germline V gives CDR1 MNHEY, CDR2 SMNVEV (reference sequence). CDR3 length equals 15 residues. CDR3 amino acids: CASSLQASLSYEQYF. The CDR3 DNA sequence: TGTGCCAGCAGTTTGCAGGCATCCCTTTCCTACGAGCAGTACTTC.

The chain combines TRBV7-9 with TRBJ1-1; no definite D call. Germline V gene sequence: CDR1 SEHNR, CDR2 FQNEAQ (reference sequence). The CDR3 is 11 residues long. Between the trimmed V and J ends, which lost 4 bases and 6 bases, there was a span of 6 bases. The CDR3 DNA follows: TGTGCCAGCAGCTCTAGGTCTGAAGCTTTCTTT. Translation gives CASSSRSEAFF.

The chain employs TRBV6-6 and TRBJ1-1; TRBD1 is a possible D gene (5 bases). Trimming left V 6 bases short and J 6 bases short, with 17 bases between. The germline V gene encodes CDR1 MNHNY and CDR2 SVGAGI (reference sequence). The CDR3 is made up of 14 amino acids. CDR3 loop: CASSPVGGIAEAFF. The DNA for the CDR3 is TGTGCCAGCAGCCCAGTGGGGGGAATAGCTGAAGCTTTCTTT.

This clone has just a few counts. This chain joins TRBV30 and TRBJ1-1; D gene unclear. V was trimmed by 3 bases and J by 6 bases, leaving 8 bases between them. The V gene's germline CDR1 is GTSNPN and CDR2 SVGIG (reference sequence). This CDR3 comprises 11 residues. The CDR3 region has the DNA TGTGCCTGGAGCCTTAGGGCTGAAGCTTTCTTT. Translation gives CAWSLRAEAFF. Full variable domain (rest looked up from reference TRBV30 and TRBJ1-1): SQTIHQWPATLVQPVGSPLSLECTVEGTSNPNLYWYRQAAGRGLQLLFYSVGIGQISSEVPQNLSASRPQDRQFILSSKKLLLSDSGFYLCAWSLRAEAFFGQGTRLTVV.

Only one count was recorded for this clone. This chain links TRBV6-5 with TRBJ2-7; tentative D call: TRBD1 (6 bases). The CDR3 is 12 amino acids. Germline values: CDR1 MNHEY, CDR2 SVGAGI. V shed 8 bases and J shed 4 bases, with 12 bases lying between them. CDR3 region: CASQLGGYEQYF. CDR3 in DNA: TGTGCCAGCCAATTAGGGGGTTACGAGCAGTACTTC.

The J gene is TRBJ2-5, the V gene TRBV2, with D hard to call. CDR1 and CDR2 from the germline V gene are SNHLY and FYNNEI. CDR3 length: 13 amino acids. The V end lost 1 base, the J end lost 0 bases, and 3 bases lay between the germline ends. CDR3 nucleotide sequence: TGTGCCAGCAGTGAAGACTACCAAGAGACCCAGTACTTC. Residues: CASSEDYQETQYF. Complete variable domain (other parts from reference TRBV2 and TRBJ2-5): EPEVTQTPSHQVTQMGQEVILRCVPISNHLYFYWYRQILGQKVEFLVSFYNNEISEKSEIFDDQFSVERPDGSNFTLKIRSTKLEDSAMYFCASSEDYQETQYFGPGTRLLVL.

The chain combines TRBV19 with TRBJ1-4, with a weak D call TRBD1 (5 bases). The CDR3 is 13 residues long. Trimming cost V 7 bases and J 4 bases, with 10 bases left between them. CDR1 and CDR2 (germline): LNHDA, SQIVND (reference sequence). The chain's CDR3 is CASTGTLNEKLFF. For the CDR3, the DNA is TGTGCCAGTACGGGGACCCTTAATGAAAAACTGTTTTTT.

The V and J genes are TRBV28 and TRBJ2-7; D gene unclear. The germline CDR1 and CDR2 sequences are MDHEN and SYDVKM. V was clipped by 2 bases and J by 1 base, with 6 bases between them. The CDR3 loop spans 13 amino acids. CDR3 nucleotides: TGTGCCAGCAGTTTAGACACTTCCTACGAGCAGTACTTC. Translating it yields CASSLDTSYEQYF.

This clone has only a few counts. The chain combines TRBV11-2 with TRBJ2-7; 7 positions agree with TRBD2. The trim removed 5 bases at V and 13 bases at J, leaving 11 bases unmatched. Looked up from germline, CDR1 is SGHAT and CDR2 is FQNNGV. This CDR3 has 12 amino acids. CDR3 in amino acids: CASSPATSLVYF. DNA of the CDR3: TGTGCCAGCAGCCCGGCGACTAGCCTGGTTTACTTC. Together with reference TRBV11-2 and TRBJ2-7, the CDR3 gives the full variable domain: EAGVAQSPRYKIIEKRQSVAFWCNPISGHATLYWYQQILGQGPKLLIQFQNNGVVDDSQLPKDRFSAERLKGVDSTLKIQPAKLEDSAVYLCASSPATSLVYFGPGTRLTVT.

This clone was recorded a few times. The chain employs TRBV13 and TRBJ1-1; tentative D call: TRBD1 (5 bases). The ends were cut back, 5 bases at V and 1 base at J, with 8 bases in the middle. Germline assignment: CDR1 PRHDT and CDR2 FYEKMQ (reference sequence). The CDR3 sequence is 13 residues long. The CDR3 DNA is TGTGCCAGCAGCCACGGACAGAACACTGAAGCTTTCTTT. It yields the protein CASSHGQNTEAFF.

The gene calls are TRBV28 and TRBJ2-7; D is tentatively TRBD1 or TRBD2 (5 bases each). The CDR3 spans 13 residues. Trimming took 3 bases from V and 2 from J, leaving 8 bases between them. Germline V gene lookup returns CDR1 MDHEN and CDR2 SYDVKM. The CDR3 coding sequence is TGTGCCAGCAGTTTTGGGGGACCCTACGAGCAGTACTTC. The encoded protein is CASSFGGPYEQYF. Complete variable domain (other parts from reference TRBV28 and TRBJ2-7): DVKVTQSSRYLVKRTGEKVFLECVQDMDHENMFWYRQDPGLGLRLIYFSYDVKMKEKGDIPEGYSVSREKKERFSLILESASTNQTSMYLCASSFGGPYEQYFGPGTRLTVT.

The chain combines TRBV11-1 with TRBJ2-1; TRBD2 is a possible D gene (5 bases). Germline values: CDR1 SGHAT, CDR2 FQDESV (reference sequence). V lost 3 bases and J 9 bases, leaving 15 bases between the germline ends. The CDR3 is 14 residues long. CDR3 bases: TGTGCCAGCAGCTTCGCCACTAGTCACAGTGAGCAGTTCTTC. It encodes CASSFATSHSEQFF.

The rearrangement joins TRBV11-2 to TRBJ2-7; D unclear. V dropped 5 bases and J dropped 2 bases, with 4 bases sitting between them. Germline assignment: CDR1 SGHAT and CDR2 FQNNGV. The CDR3 covers 11 residues. CDR3 amino acids: CASSQPYEQYF. In DNA form, the CDR3 reads TGTGCCAGCAGCCAGCCCTACGAGCAGTACTTC.

This rearrangement joins TRBV28 to TRBJ1-5, with D maybe TRBD1 (6 bases). Germline-derived CDR1 and CDR2 are MDHEN and SYDVKM. The V and J ends lost 8 bases and 2 bases respectively, with 13 bases between them. The CDR3 loop spans 14 amino acids. The CDR3 coding sequence is TGTGCCAGCGTAATCGACAGGCGCAATCAGCCCCAGCATTTT. This gives the protein CASVIDRRNQPQHF.

J is TRBJ2-7 and V is TRBV6-6; 8 nucleotides line up with TRBD2. CDR3 length equals 15 residues. The germline V gene has CDR1 MNHNY and CDR2 SVGAGI (reference sequence). Trimming took 6 bases from V and 0 from J; bases not matched to a gene: 7. The CDR3 protein is CASRNGAGGSYEQYF. The CDR3 DNA is TGTGCCAGCAGAAACGGGGCGGGAGGCTCCTACGAGCAGTACTTC.

This chain joins TRBV28 and TRBJ2-7; TRBD2 aligns across 9 bases. There are 15 residues in the CDR3. The germline CDR1 and CDR2 sequences are MDHEN and SYDVKM. The V and J ends lost 6 bases and 5 bases, in that order; junction bases with no gene match: 11. The CDR3 bases are TGTGCCAGCAGCCCCTTGCGGGGACTAGCTGACGAGCAGTACTTC. This encodes CASSPLRGLADEQYF.

The J gene is TRBJ2-2, the V gene TRBV19; D not certain. V was cut by 3 bases and J by 4 bases, with 9 bases left in between. Germline V gives CDR1 LNHDA, CDR2 SQIVND (reference sequence). The CDR3 is 14 residues long. The CDR3 nucleotides read TGTGCCAGTAGTATCGGGTGGGGCACCGGGGAGCTGTTTTTT. It translates to CASSIGWGTGELFF.

The chain is built from TRBV15 and TRBJ2-7; 7 bases are shared with TRBD2. Germline CDR1 reads LNHNV; CDR2 reads YYDKDF (reference sequence). The CDR3 is 16 residues long. The ends lost 3 bases at V and 3 bases at J; junction bases unmatched: 11. The CDR3 protein is CATSRGGNREVYEQYF. CDR3 DNA sequence: TGTGCCACCAGCAGGGGAGGGAATCGGGAAGTCTACGAGCAGTACTTC.

This chain connects TRBV9 to TRBJ1-1; no clear D gene. The CDR3 has 13 residues. V lost 2 bases and J lost 5, with 10 bases in between. Germline CDR1 reads SGDLS; CDR2 reads YYNGEE. The CDR3 protein is CASSVASGTEAFF. The CDR3 DNA reads TGTGCCAGCAGCGTGGCCAGCGGGACTGAAGCTTTCTTT. The full variable domain, completed using reference TRBV9 and TRBJ1-1, is DSGVTQTPKHLITATGQRVTLRCSPRSGDLSVYWYQQSLDQGLQFLIQYYNGEERAKGNILERFSAQQFPDLHSELNLSSLELGDSALYFCASSVASGTEAFFGQGTRLTVV.

The chain combines TRBV5-1 with TRBJ2-2; D is perhaps TRBD1 (5 bases). Germline CDR1 reads SGHRS; CDR2 reads YFSETQ. The CDR3 totals 15 residues. V lost 3 bases, J lost 4 bases, and 13 bases lay in between. CDR3 sequence reads: CASSWTLGSTGELFF. CDR3 nucleotides: TGCGCCAGCAGCTGGACACTTGGTTCCACCGGGGAGCTGTTTTTT. Together with reference TRBV5-1 and TRBJ2-2, the CDR3 gives the full variable domain: KAGVTQTPRYLIKTRGQQVTLSCSPISGHRSVSWYQQTPGQGLQFLFEYFSETQRNKGNFPGRFSGRQFSNSRSEMNVSTLELGDSALYLCASSWTLGSTGELFFGEGSRLTVL.

This chain joins TRBV27 and TRBJ2-7; 9 nucleotides match TRBD1. In germline, CDR1 is MNHEY, CDR2 SMNVEV (reference sequence). CDR3 length: 15 amino acids. V trimming: 6 bases; J trimming: 0 bases; junction bases outside the gene matches: 6. CDR3 residues: CASRGGTGPSYEQYF. In DNA, the CDR3 is TGTGCCAGCAGAGGGGGGACAGGGCCCTCCTACGAGCAGTACTTC.